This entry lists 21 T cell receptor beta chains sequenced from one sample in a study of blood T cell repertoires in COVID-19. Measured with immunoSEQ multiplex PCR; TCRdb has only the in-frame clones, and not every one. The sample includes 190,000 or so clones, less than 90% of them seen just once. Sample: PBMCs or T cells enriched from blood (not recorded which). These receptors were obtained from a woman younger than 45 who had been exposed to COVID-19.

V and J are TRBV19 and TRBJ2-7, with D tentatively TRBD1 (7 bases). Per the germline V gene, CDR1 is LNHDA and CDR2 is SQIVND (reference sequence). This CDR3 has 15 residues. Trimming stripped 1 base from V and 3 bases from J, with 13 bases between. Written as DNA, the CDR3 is TGTGCCAGTAGTATAGGCGGAGGGGGCATCTACGAGCAGTACTTC. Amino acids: CASSIGGGGIYEQYF.

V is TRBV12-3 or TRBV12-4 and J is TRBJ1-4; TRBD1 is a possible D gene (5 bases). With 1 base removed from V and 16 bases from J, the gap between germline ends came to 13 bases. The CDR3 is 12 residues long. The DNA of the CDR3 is TGTGCCAGCAGTTTAGGACAGACCGGGCCGTTTTTT. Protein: CASSLGQTGPFF.

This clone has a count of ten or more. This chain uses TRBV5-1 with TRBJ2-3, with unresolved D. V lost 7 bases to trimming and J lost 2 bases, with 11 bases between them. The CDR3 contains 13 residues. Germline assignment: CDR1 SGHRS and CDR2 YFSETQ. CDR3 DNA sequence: TGCGCCAGCCAAGGAGACCCCACAGATACGCAGTATTTT. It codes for CASQGDPTDTQYF.

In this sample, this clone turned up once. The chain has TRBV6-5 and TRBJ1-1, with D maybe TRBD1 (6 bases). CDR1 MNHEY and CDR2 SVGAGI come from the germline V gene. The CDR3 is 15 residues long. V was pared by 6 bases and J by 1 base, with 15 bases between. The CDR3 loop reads CASRAGAQGNTEAFF. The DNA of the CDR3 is TGTGCCAGCAGGGCCGGGGCACAGGGGAACACTGAAGCTTTCTTT.

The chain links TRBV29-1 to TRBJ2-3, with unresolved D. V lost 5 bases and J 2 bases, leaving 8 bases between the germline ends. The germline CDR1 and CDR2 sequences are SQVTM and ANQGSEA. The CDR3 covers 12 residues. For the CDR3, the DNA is TGCAGCGTTCTGTTACTCACAGATACGCAGTATTTT. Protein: CSVLLLTDTQYF.

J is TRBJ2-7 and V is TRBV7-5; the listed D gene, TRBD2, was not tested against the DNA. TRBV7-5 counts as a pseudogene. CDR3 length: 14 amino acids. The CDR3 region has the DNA TGTGCCAGAAGCTTAGCTAAGCAAACCTACGAGCAGTACTTC. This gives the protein CARSLAKQTYEQYF.

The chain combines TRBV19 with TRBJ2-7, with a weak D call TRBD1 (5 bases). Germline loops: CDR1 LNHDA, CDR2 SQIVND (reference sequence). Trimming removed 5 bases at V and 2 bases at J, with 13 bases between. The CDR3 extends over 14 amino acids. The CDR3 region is CASSSQGITYEQYF. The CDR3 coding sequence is TGTGCCAGTAGTTCCCAGGGTATTACCTACGAGCAGTACTTC.

The DNA of the CDR3 is TGTGCCAGCAGCCAAGCAGGGGCTGGAAACACCATATATTTT. Translation: CASSQAGAGNTIYF. The chain uses TRBV14 and TRBJ1-3; D perhaps matches TRBD1 (6 bases). CDR1 and CDR2 (germline): SGHDN, FVKESK. The CDR3 has 14 residues. The V and J ends lost 1 base and 2 bases respectively, with 6 bases between them.

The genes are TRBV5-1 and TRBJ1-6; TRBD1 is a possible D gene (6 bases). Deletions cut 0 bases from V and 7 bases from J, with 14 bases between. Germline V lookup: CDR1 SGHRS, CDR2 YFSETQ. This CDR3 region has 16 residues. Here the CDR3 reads CASSLEIQGLNSPLHF. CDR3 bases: TGCGCCAGCAGCTTGGAAATACAGGGCTTGAATTCACCCCTCCACTTT.

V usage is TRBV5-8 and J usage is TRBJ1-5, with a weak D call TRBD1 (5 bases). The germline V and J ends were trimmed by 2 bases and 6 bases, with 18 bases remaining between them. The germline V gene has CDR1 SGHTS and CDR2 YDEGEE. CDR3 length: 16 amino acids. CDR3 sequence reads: CASSLGLQGVGQPQHF. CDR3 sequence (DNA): TGTGCCAGCAGCTTAGGCCTCCAGGGTGTAGGTCAGCCCCAGCATTTT.

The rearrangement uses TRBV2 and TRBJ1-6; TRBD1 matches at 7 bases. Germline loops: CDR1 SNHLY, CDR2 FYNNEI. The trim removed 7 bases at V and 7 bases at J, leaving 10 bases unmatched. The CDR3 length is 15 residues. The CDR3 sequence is CASTNSQGWNSPLHF. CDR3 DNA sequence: TGTGCCAGCACGAACTCACAGGGGTGGAATTCACCCCTCCACTTT.

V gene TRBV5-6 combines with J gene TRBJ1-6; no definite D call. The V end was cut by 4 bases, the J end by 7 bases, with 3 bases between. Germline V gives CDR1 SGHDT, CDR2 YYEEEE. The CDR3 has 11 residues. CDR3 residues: CASSQNSPLHF. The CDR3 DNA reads TGTGCCAGCAGCCAAAATTCACCCCTCCACTTT. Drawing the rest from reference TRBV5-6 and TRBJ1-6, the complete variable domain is DAGVTQSPTHLIKTRGQQVTLRCSPKSGHDTVSWYQQALGQGPQFIFQYYEEEERQRGNFPDRFSGHQFPNYSSELNVNALLLGDSALYLCASSQNSPLHFGNGTRLTVT.

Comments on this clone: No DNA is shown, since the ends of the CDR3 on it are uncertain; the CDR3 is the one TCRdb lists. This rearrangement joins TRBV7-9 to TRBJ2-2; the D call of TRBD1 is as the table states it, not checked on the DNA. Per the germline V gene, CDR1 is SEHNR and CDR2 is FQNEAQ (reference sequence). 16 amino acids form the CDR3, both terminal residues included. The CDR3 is CASFGPGQHPTGELFF.

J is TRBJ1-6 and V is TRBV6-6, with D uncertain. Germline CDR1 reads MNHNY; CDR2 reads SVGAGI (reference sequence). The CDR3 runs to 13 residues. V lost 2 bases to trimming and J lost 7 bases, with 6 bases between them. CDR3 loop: CASSYLLNSPLHF. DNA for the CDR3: TGTGCCAGCAGTTACCTCTTAAATTCACCCCTCCACTTT.

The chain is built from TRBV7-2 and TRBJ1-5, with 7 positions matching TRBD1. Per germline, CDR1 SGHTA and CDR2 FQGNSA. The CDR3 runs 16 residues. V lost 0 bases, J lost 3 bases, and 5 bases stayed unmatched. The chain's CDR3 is CASSLAQGVLNQPQHF. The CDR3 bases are TGTGCCAGCAGCTTAGCGCAGGGGGTGCTCAATCAGCCCCAGCATTTT. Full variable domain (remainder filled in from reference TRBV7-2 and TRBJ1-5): GAGVSQSPSNKVTEKGKDVELRCDPISGHTALYWYRQSLGQGLEFLIYFQGNSAPDKSGLPSDRFSAERTGGSVSTLTIQRTQQEDSAVYLCASSLAQGVLNQPQHFGDGTRLSIL.

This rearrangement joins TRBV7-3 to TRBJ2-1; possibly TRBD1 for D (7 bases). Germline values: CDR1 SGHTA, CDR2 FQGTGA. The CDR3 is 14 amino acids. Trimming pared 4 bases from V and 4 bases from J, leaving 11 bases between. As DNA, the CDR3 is TGTGCCAGCAGCTGGCAGGGGGGATACAATGAGCAGTTCTTC. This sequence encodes CASSWQGGYNEQFF.

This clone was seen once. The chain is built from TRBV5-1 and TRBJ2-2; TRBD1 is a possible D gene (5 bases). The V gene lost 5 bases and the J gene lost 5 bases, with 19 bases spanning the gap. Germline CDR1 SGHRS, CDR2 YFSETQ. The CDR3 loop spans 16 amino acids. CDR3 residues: CASRLSSRTQTGELFF. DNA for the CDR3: TGCGCCAGCAGACTCTCGAGCCGGACACAAACCGGGGAGCTGTTTTTT.

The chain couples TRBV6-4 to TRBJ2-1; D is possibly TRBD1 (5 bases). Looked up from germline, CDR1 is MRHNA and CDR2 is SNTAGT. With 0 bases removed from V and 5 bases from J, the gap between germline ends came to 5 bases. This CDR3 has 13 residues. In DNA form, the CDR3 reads TGTGCCAGCAGTGACTCGGACAACAATGAGCAGTTCTTC. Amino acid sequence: CASSDSDNNEQFF.

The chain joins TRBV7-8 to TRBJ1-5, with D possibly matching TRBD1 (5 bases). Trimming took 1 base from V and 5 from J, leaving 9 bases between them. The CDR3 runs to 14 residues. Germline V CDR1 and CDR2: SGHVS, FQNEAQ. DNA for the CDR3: TGTGCCAGCAGCTTAGAGGGGATCTATCAGCCCCAGCATTTT. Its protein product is CASSLEGIYQPQHF.

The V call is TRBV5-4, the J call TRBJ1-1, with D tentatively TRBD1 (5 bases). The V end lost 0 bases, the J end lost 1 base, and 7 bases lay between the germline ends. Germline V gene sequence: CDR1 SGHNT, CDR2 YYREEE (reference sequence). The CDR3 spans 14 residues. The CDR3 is CASSLGTGNTEAFF. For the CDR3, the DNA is TGTGCCAGCAGCTTGGGTACAGGGAACACTGAAGCTTTCTTT. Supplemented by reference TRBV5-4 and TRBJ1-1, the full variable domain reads ETGVTQSPTHLIKTRGQQVTLRCSSQSGHNTVSWYQQALGQGPQFIFQYYREEENGRGNFPPRFSGLQFPNYSSELNVNALELDDSALYLCASSLGTGNTEAFFGQGTRLTVV.

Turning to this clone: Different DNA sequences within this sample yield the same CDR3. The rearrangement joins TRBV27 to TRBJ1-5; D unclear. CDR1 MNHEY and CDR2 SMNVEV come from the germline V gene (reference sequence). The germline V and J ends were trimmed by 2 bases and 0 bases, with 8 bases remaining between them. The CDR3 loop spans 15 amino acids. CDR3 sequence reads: CASSLRGYSNQPQHF. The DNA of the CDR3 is TGTGCCAGCAGTTTACGAGGATATAGCAATCAGCCCCAGCATTTT.